These 26 T cell receptor beta chains originate from one sample sequenced in a study of blood T cell repertoires in COVID-19. Assay: immunoSEQ multiplex PCR; the TCRdb copy retains only in-frame clones and omits some. The top ten clones hold 9% to 15% of a sample with approximately 81,000 clones, over 75% of them seen once. Sequencing was performed on peripheral blood. These receptors all come from a man aged 70 or older with active or convalescent COVID-19.

The chain uses TRBV11-2 and TRBJ2-7; TRBD2 matches 8 bases. This CDR3 has 14 residues. Germline assignment: CDR1 SGHAT and CDR2 FQNNGV. V was pared by 9 bases and J by 0 bases, with 7 bases of the junction left unmatched. CDR3 nucleotides: TGTGCCAGTAGCGGGACATCGAGCTCCTACGAGCAGTACTTC. Protein sequence: CASSGTSSSYEQYF.

This sequence joins TRBV20-1 and TRBJ2-5; D is perhaps TRBD2 (5 bases). The germline gives CDR1 DFQATT, CDR2 SNEGSKA (reference sequence). The CDR3 totals 11 residues. V lost 8 bases and J lost 1, with 8 bases in between. The CDR3 coding sequence is TGCAGTACAGAGGGCCAAGAGACCCAGTACTTC. Its translation: CSTEGQETQYF.

This clone was detected once. V usage is TRBV7-2 and J usage is TRBJ1-3; D remains ambiguous. The CDR3 extends over 15 amino acids. CDR1 and CDR2 (germline): SGHTA, FQGNSA. V was clipped by 1 base and J by 0 bases, with 7 bases between them. CDR3 amino acids: CASSLEAGSGNTIYF. The DNA of the CDR3 is TGTGCCAGCAGCTTAGAAGCAGGCTCTGGAAACACCATATATTTT.

This sequence joins TRBV15 and TRBJ2-7; TRBD2 might be the D (5 bases). V was pared by 4 bases and J by 3 bases, with 10 bases between. The CDR3 spans 13 residues. CDR1 and CDR2 from the germline V gene are LNHNV and YYDKDF (reference sequence). Written as DNA, the CDR3 is TGTGCCACCAGCATCCCCGGAGGCTACGAGCAGTACTTC. Translation gives CATSIPGGYEQYF.

The rearrangement joins TRBV5-4 to TRBJ1-4; D unresolved. The V end was cut by 5 bases, the J end by 4 bases, with 15 bases between. The germline gives CDR1 SGHNT, CDR2 YYREEE (reference sequence). This CDR3 is built from 15 residues. CDR3 region: CASSLGGRSNEKLFF. CDR3 in DNA: TGTGCCAGCAGTCTGGGAGGACGGAGTAATGAAAAACTGTTTTTT.

V gene TRBV4-1 combines with J gene TRBJ2-7, with a possible D match to TRBD1 (6 bases). Germline V gives CDR1 MGHRA, CDR2 YSYEKL. V lost 4 bases and J 3 bases, leaving 10 bases between the germline ends. This CDR3 contains 13 residues. The CDR3 DNA follows: TGCGCCAGCAGCCCGGACAGCCTCTACGAGCAGTACTTC. It yields the protein CASSPDSLYEQYF.

V gene TRBV7-2 combines with J gene TRBJ1-6, with D maybe TRBD1 (5 bases). Germline assignment: CDR1 SGHTA and CDR2 FQGNSA. The CDR3 has 14 amino acids. Trimming shortened V by 1 base and J by 9 bases, and 10 bases separated the two germline ends. The CDR3 DNA reads as TGTGCCAGCAGCTTAGGCGGGGGAAGTTCACCCCTCCACTTT. It specifies CASSLGGGSSPLHF.

This clone showed up just once. V and J are TRBV27 and TRBJ2-1, with 8 bases fitting TRBD1. The CDR3 covers 14 residues. CDR1 and CDR2 from the germline V gene are MNHEY and SMNVEV (reference sequence). V was pared by 7 bases and J by 8 bases, with 10 bases of the junction left unmatched. The CDR3 DNA reads TGTGCCAGCACCCTGGGGCAGGGGGCCGATGAGCAGTTCTTC. As protein: CASTLGQGADEQFF.

This clone appeared once. V gene TRBV4-3 combines with J gene TRBJ1-2; 11 positions match TRBD1. The ends lost 4 bases at V and 5 bases at J; junction bases unmatched: 12. Germline V CDR1 and CDR2: LGHNA, YSLEER. The length of the CDR3 is 17 residues. CDR3 residues: CASSPSGTGGFIYGYTF. Here the CDR3 DNA reads TGCGCCAGCAGCCCCTCCGGGACAGGGGGATTCATATATGGCTACACCTTC.

This clone was seen just once. The V call is TRBV11-2, the J call TRBJ2-7; D gene ambiguous. The CDR3 is made up of 14 amino acids. CDR1 is SGHAT and CDR2 is FQNNGV in the germline V gene. V lost 5 bases and J lost 5, with 16 bases in between. DNA for the CDR3: TGTGCCAGCAGCCTCTATACCGCGGCCCACGAGCAGTACTTC. Its protein product is CASSLYTAAHEQYF.

The rearrangement links TRBV24-1 to TRBJ2-2; D is uncertain. CDR3 length: 15 amino acids. Germline CDR1 is KGHDR and CDR2 is SFDVKD. V was pared by 5 bases and J by 0 bases, with 9 bases between. This CDR3 is CATSASAANTGELFF. The CDR3 nucleotides are TGTGCCACCAGTGCAAGCGCAGCGAACACCGGGGAGCTGTTTTTT.

The chain uses TRBV5-1 and TRBJ1-2; maybe TRBD1 (5 bases). The V and J ends lost 1 base and 8 bases respectively, with 9 bases between them. CDR1 is SGHRS, CDR2 YFSETQ, per germline. This CDR3 has 12 residues. CDR3 residues: CASSLQGEGYTF. The CDR3 region has the DNA TGCGCCAGCAGCTTGCAGGGTGAAGGCTACACCTTC.

The chain recombines TRBV6-5 with TRBJ2-7; possibly TRBD2 for D (6 bases). V was shortened by 0 bases and J by 2 bases, with 11 bases between the two germline ends. CDR1 MNHEY and CDR2 SVGAGI come from the germline V gene. There are 15 residues in the CDR3. DNA for the CDR3: TGTGCCAGCAGTTACTCGTTTGGAGGGGCCTACGAGCAGTACTTC. Translation gives CASSYSFGGAYEQYF.

The chain links TRBV5-1 to TRBJ1-4; 8 nucleotides line up with TRBD1. CDR1 and CDR2 (germline): SGHRS, YFSETQ. CDR3 length: 17 residues. The V segment lost 1 base and the J segment 4 bases; nucleotides outside the gene matches: 9. CDR3 DNA sequence: TGCGCCAGCAGCTTGCGGCCGGCAGGGGGCGATAATGAAAAACTGTTTTTT. Its protein is CASSLRPAGGDNEKLFF. Based on the CDR3 plus reference TRBV5-1 and TRBJ1-4, the full variable domain is KAGVTQTPRYLIKTRGQQVTLSCSPISGHRSVSWYQQTPGQGLQFLFEYFSETQRNKGNFPGRFSGRQFSNSRSEMNVSTLELGDSALYLCASSLRPAGGDNEKLFFGSGTQLSVL.

This clone was seen only a few times. This sequence joins TRBV9 and TRBJ1-2; possible D gene TRBD1, 6 bases. This CDR3 contains 18 residues. Between the trimmed V and J ends, which lost 4 bases and 5 bases, there was a span of 27 bases. CDR1 SGDLS and CDR2 YYNGEE come from the germline V gene. CDR3 sequence reads: CASSTPLRGSGWEYGYTF. The CDR3 DNA reads as TGTGCCAGCAGCACCCCCTTGAGGGGGTCTGGATGGGAATATGGCTACACCTTC.

V and J are TRBV7-8 and TRBJ1-4, with 11 nucleotides matching TRBD1. Trimming removed 5 bases from V and 8 bases from J; junction bases left unmatched: 10. The CDR3 is 16 residues long. Germline-derived CDR1 and CDR2 are SGHVS and FQNEAQ. The CDR3 sequence: CASSRDRGGFGEKLFF. Written as DNA, the CDR3 is TGTGCCAGCAGCCGGGACAGGGGGGGATTTGGCGAAAAACTGTTTTTT.

The genes are TRBV6-5 and TRBJ2-3, with TRBD1 matching over 7 bases. The CDR3 is made up of 14 amino acids. V shed 7 bases and J 0 bases; nucleotides not matched to a gene: 4. Germline V lookup: CDR1 MNHEY, CDR2 SVGAGI. As DNA, the CDR3 is TGTGCCAGCAATCGGGACAGTAGCACAGATACGCAGTATTTT. This translates into CASNRDSSTDTQYF.

The V call is TRBV27, the J call TRBJ1-1; tentative D call: TRBD1 (6 bases). The CDR3 sequence is 14 residues long. Germline V lookup: CDR1 MNHEY, CDR2 SMNVEV (reference sequence). V lost 3 bases to trimming and J lost 4 bases, with 12 bases between them. The CDR3 spells CASSFPGASTEAFF. CDR3 DNA: TGTGCCAGCAGTTTTCCAGGGGCGAGCACTGAAGCTTTCTTT.

The V and J genes are TRBV27 and TRBJ2-7; D possibly corresponds to TRBD2 (6 bases). Germline values: CDR1 MNHEY, CDR2 SMNVEV (reference sequence). CDR3 length: 13 amino acids. V gave up 7 bases and J gave up 4 bases, with 14 bases separating them. CDR3 nucleotide sequence: TGTGCCAGCACGCGGGGTAGAGGATACGAGCAGTACTTC. Protein product: CASTRGRGYEQYF.

This chain links TRBV7-9 with TRBJ2-7; D not resolved. In germline, CDR1 is SEHNR, CDR2 FQNEAQ (reference sequence). CDR3 length: 12 amino acids. The ends were cut back, 5 bases at V and 5 bases at J, with 10 bases in the middle. CDR3: CASSPIDNEQYF. The CDR3 DNA sequence: TGTGCCAGCAGCCCTATCGACAACGAGCAGTACTTC.

CDR3: CASSFNQDQPQHF. CDR3 coding DNA: TGTGCCAGCAGCTTTAATCAGGATCAGCCCCAGCATTTT. This rearrangement joins TRBV11-2 to TRBJ1-5; D unresolved. There are 13 residues in the CDR3. V lost 3 bases, J lost 5 bases, and 8 bases lay in between. Germline values: CDR1 SGHAT, CDR2 FQNNGV.

The chain is built from TRBV29-1 and TRBJ2-1, with no clear D. Germline CDR1 and CDR2: SQVTM and ANQGSEA. This CDR3 contains 11 residues. Trimming stripped 5 bases from V and 3 bases from J, with 5 bases between. The CDR3 is CSVTVYNEQFF. The CDR3 nucleotides are TGCAGCGTTACAGTCTACAATGAGCAGTTCTTC.

DNA for the CDR3: TGCGCCAGCCTACCGGGACAGGGATTTCGTGGCTACACCTTC. Its translation is CASLPGQGFRGYTF. The rearrangement joins TRBV10-2 to TRBJ1-2; TRBD1 matches at 9 bases. The V and J ends lost 8 bases and 7 bases, in that order; junction bases with no gene match: 11. CDR3 length equals 14 residues. Germline values: CDR1 WSHSY, CDR2 SAAADI.

This clone occurred once. CDR3 sequence reads: CASSTPGFRDRIETQYF. The CDR3 coding sequence is TGTGCCAGCAGTACCCCGGGGTTTCGGGACAGGATAGAGACCCAGTACTTC. The genes are TRBV27 and TRBJ2-5, with 8 nucleotides matching TRBD1. The CDR3 spans 17 residues. Germline CDR1 is MNHEY and CDR2 is SMNVEV (reference sequence). The trim removed 5 bases at V and 4 bases at J, leaving 15 bases unmatched.

The CDR3 DNA is TGTGCCAGCAGCCAATGGAGAGACTCTGGGGCCAACGTCCTGACTTTC. Amino acids: CASSQWRDSGANVLTF. The chain carries TRBV14 and TRBJ2-6; D is uncertain. Between the trimmed V and J ends, which lost 2 bases and 0 bases, there was a span of 8 bases. The CDR3 contains 16 residues. CDR1 and CDR2 (germline): SGHDN, FVKESK.

The rearrangement links TRBV6-6 to TRBJ1-4; D is perhaps TRBD1 (5 bases). In germline, CDR1 is MNHNY, CDR2 SVGAGI (reference sequence). The CDR3 is 14 residues long. Trimming shortened V by 5 bases and J by 3 bases, and 10 bases separated the two germline ends. CDR3 sequence: CASSLGLANEKLFF. The CDR3 region has the DNA TGTGCCAGCAGTCTGGGACTCGCTAATGAAAAACTGTTTTTT.